Shown below are 10 T cell receptor beta chains from a single sample sequenced in a study of CD8 T cells in ankylosing spondylitis. Using its own MiXCR run on the 5' RACE reads, TCRdb lists one record per CDR3 protein. The sample yields about 240,000 distinct CDR3 sequences, roughly a tenth seen once. The sequenced material came from blood, either unsorted or a sorted T cell fraction (not recorded which). These TCRs come from a male donor with ankylosing spondylitis or in good health (not recorded which).

This clonotype was found many times. The chain uses TRBV4-1 and TRBJ2-3; no clear D. This CDR3 has 13 residues. CDR1 is MGHRA and CDR2 is YSYEKL in the germline V gene. With 0 bases removed from V and 14 bases from J, the gap between germline ends came to 15 bases. The CDR3 loop is CASSQDQTRNLYF. The CDR3 DNA is TGCGCCAGCAGCCAAGATCAGACTCGTAATTTGTATTTT.

This clonotype was recorded many times. V usage is TRBV20-1 and J usage is TRBJ2-7, with 11 bases that match TRBD2. The trim removed 6 bases at V and 2 bases at J, leaving 6 bases unmatched. Germline V gives CDR1 DFQATT, CDR2 SNEGSKA (reference sequence). The CDR3 extends over 14 amino acids. The CDR3 bases are TGCAGTGCCCGTACTAGCGGGGGAGCCTACGAGCAGTACTTC. This codes for CSARTSGGAYEQYF.

This clonotype was counted only a few times. CDR3 sequence: CASSLGDKRSYNSPLHF. CDR3 bases: TGTGCCAGCAGCTTAGGTGACAAACGGTCCTATAATTCACCCCTCCACTTT. The chain carries TRBV7-7 and TRBJ1-6; D is uncertain. The CDR3 length is 17 residues. CDR1 is SSHAT and CDR2 is FNYEAQ in the germline V gene (reference sequence). The V end lost 1 base, the J end lost 1 base, and 11 bases lay between the germline ends.

The V call is TRBV3-1, the J call TRBJ1-2; D perhaps matches TRBD1 (5 bases). From germline, CDR1 is LGHDT and CDR2 YNNKEL (reference sequence). The CDR3 totals 14 residues. V was cut by 0 bases and J by 7 bases, with 12 bases left in between. CDR3 nucleotides: TGTGCCAGCAGCCAAGAACCCCAGGGCCTTGGCTACACCTTC. This sequence encodes CASSQEPQGLGYTF. The variable domain in full, with the rest retrieved from reference TRBV3-1 and TRBJ1-2, is DTAVSQTPKYLVTQMGNDKSIKCEQNLGHDTMYWYKQDSKKFLKIMFSYNNKELIINETVPNRFSPKSPDKAHLNLHINSLELGDSAVYFCASSQEPQGLGYTFGSGTRLTVV.

The chain employs TRBV3-1 and TRBJ2-1; the D gene is possibly TRBD1 (5 bases). CDR3 length: 13 amino acids. Germline CDR1 reads LGHDT; CDR2 reads YNNKEL (reference sequence). Trimming shortened V by 4 bases and J by 2 bases, and 6 bases separated the two germline ends. CDR3 residues: CASSRGAYNEQFF. The CDR3 region has the DNA TGTGCCAGCAGCCGGGGCGCCTACAATGAGCAGTTCTTC.

This clonotype was counted ten times or more. J is TRBJ2-5 and V is TRBV3-1; 9 nucleotides align to TRBD2. The CDR3 length is 17 residues. The V and J ends lost 0 bases and 5 bases, in that order; junction bases with no gene match: 10. In germline, CDR1 is LGHDT, CDR2 YNNKEL (reference sequence). CDR3 protein: CASSQDLGGRAKETQYF. CDR3 coding DNA: TGTGCCAGCAGCCAAGATTTAGGCGGGAGGGCCAAGGAGACCCAGTACTTC.

Note on this clonotype: Compared with germline, one end of the junction differs, possibly owing to a read error. This chain uses TRBV18 with TRBJ1-2; D not certain. CDR3 length: 11 residues. Germline V CDR1 and CDR2: KGHSH, LQKENI. CDR3 loop: CASLPHSGYTF. CDR3 bases: TGTGCCAGCTTACCACATAGCGGCTACACCTTC.

To note about this clonotype: A much larger clone differs by one base, so this may be a read error. This sequence joins TRBV20-1 and TRBJ1-4; the D is unclear. V was pared by 5 bases and J by 0 bases, with 7 bases between. Germline assignment: CDR1 DFQATT and CDR2 SNEGSKA (reference sequence). The CDR3 spans 13 residues. The CDR3 coding sequence is TGCAGTGCTCGCCACACAACTAATGAAAAACTGTTTTTT. Residues: CSARHTTNEKLFF.

This clonotype was seen at least ten times. V and J are TRBV12-3 or TRBV12-4 and TRBJ2-3; 12 bases fit TRBD2. The CDR3 has 15 residues. J was trimmed by 6 bases and V by 6 bases; bases with no gene match: 7. The CDR3: CASRSLAGGRDTQYF. In DNA, the CDR3 is TGTGCCAGCAGGTCCCTAGCGGGAGGGAGGGATACGCAGTATTTT.

This clonotype turned up a few times. V and J are TRBV7-9 and TRBJ2-1, with D perhaps matching TRBD2 (8 bases). Trimming removed 7 bases from V and 13 bases from J, with 23 bases in between. Germline assignment: CDR1 SEHNR and CDR2 FQNEAQ (reference sequence). The CDR3 runs 14 residues. The CDR3 spells CASTNSGGTEAQFF. CDR3 sequence (DNA): TGTGCCAGCACCAACTCGGGGGGGACAGAGGCACAGTTCTTC.